A selection of T cell receptor beta chains follows, all from one sample in a study of shared clonotypes between healthy human individuals. Repertoires were generated with immunoSEQ multiplex PCR, while TCRdb's copy carries only in-frame clones and drops some. The sample has approximately 2,000,000 clones, roughly 93% seen once. The specimen was naive CD8+ T cells from PBMCs. These receptors were obtained from a man younger than 35 in good health. Some clones in this sample may be carry-over from other donors' samples. Both conserved end residues are part of each CDR3. Each record gives: clone size, J gene, D gene, V gene, CDR3 DNA, CDR3 protein. A D gene is named only where the DNA matches it firmly. Expanded clones are given a class, and other clones once, few, many or no size at all.

>NA|TRBJ2-2|TRBD2|TRBV9
TGTGCCAGCAGCGCAGGACTAGCTGGGACCGGGGAGCTGTTTTTT
CASSAGLAGTGELFF
>NA|TRBJ2-7|NA|TRBV4-2
TGTGCCAGCAGCCCCCGGCTACTCTCCTACGAGCAGTACTTC
CASSPRLLSYEQYF
>NA|TRBJ1-1|TRBD1|TRBV4-2
TGTGCCAGCAGCCAAGATTTAACAGGGGAAAACACTGAAGCTTTCTTT
CASSQDLTGENTEAFF
>NA|TRBJ1-2|TRBD1|TRBV13
TGTGCCAGCAGCACAAGGGACAGGGGGTTCGATAACTATGGCTACACCTTC
CASSTRDRGFDNYGYTF
>NA|TRBJ2-7|TRBD1|TRBV5-5
TGTGCCAGCAGCTTCTTCTTCCCAGGGGGCATGTACGAGCAGTACTTC
CASSFFFPGGMYEQYF
>NA|TRBJ2-7|TRBD2|TRBV14
TGTGCCAGCAGCCAAGATCGACTAGCGGGAGTCAGCTACGAGCAGTACTTC
CASSQDRLAGVSYEQYF
>NA|TRBJ2-7|TRBD2|TRBV6-5
TGTGCCAGCAGTTATGAGGGACTAGCGGGCTCCTACGAGCAGTACTTC
CASSYEGLAGSYEQYF
>NA|TRBJ2-3|TRBD2|TRBV7-9
TGTGCCAGCAGCTTAGCGCCTAGACTAGCGGATGAAGATACGCAGTATTTT
CASSLAPRLADEDTQYF
>NA|TRBJ2-1|TRBD2|TRBV4-1
TGCGCCAGCAGCCAAGTACTAGCGGCTGATGAGCAGTTCTTC
CASSQVLAADEQFF
>NA|TRBJ1-1|TRBD1|TRBV19
TGTGTCACCCGTGGGGGGGACAGGGACGCTTTCTTT
CVTRGGDRDAFF
>NA|TRBJ2-7|TRBD1|TRBV30
TGTGCCTGGACTGACAGGGGGTACGAGCAGTACTTC
CAWTDRGYEQYF
>NA|TRBJ2-3|TRBD1|TRBV28
TGTGCCAGCAGTCCCGGGACAGGGCTGGGAGCAGATACGCAGTATTTT
CASSPGTGLGADTQYF
>NA|TRBJ2-2|TRBD2|TRBV6-7
TGTGCCAGCAGGGAAGGACTAGCGGGAGTCGAGGACACCGGGGAGCTGTTTTTT
CASREGLAGVEDTGELFF
>once|TRBJ1-1|NA|TRBV19
TGTGCCAGTAGTATTCATTCGGGACGCAGGATTGGGGACACTGAAGCTTTCTTT
CASSIHSGRRIGDTEAFF
>NA|TRBJ2-1|NA|TRBV27
TGTGCCACCACCCAGGTCGGCTCCTACAATGAGCAGTTCTTC
CATTQVGSYNEQFF
>NA|TRBJ1-5|NA|TRBV13
NA
CASSFGPGGNQPQHF
>NA|TRBJ2-1|TRBD2|TRBV7-8
TGTGCCAGCAGCTTAGATACTAGCGGGATATCGTTTGGGGATGAGCAGTTCTTC
CASSLDTSGISFGDEQFF
>NA|TRBJ1-5|NA|TRBV4-1
TGCGCCAGCAGCCGAGGACACGGCAATCAGCCCCAGCATTTT
CASSRGHGNQPQHF
>NA|TRBJ2-1|TRBD1|TRBV27
TGTGCCAGCAGTTTATCATCGGTACTACAGGGGACCACGAATGAGCAGTTCTTC
CASSLSSVLQGTTNEQFF
>NA|TRBJ2-1|NA|TRBV19
TGTGCCAGTAGTTCTCTATTAGCGGACTACAATGAGCAGTTCTTC
CASSSLLADYNEQFF
>few|TRBJ2-7|NA|TRBV1
TGCACCAGCAGCCGACTAGCCTACGAGCAGTACTTC
CTSSRLAYEQYF
>NA|TRBJ2-7|TRBD2|TRBV7-2
TGTGCCAGCAGCTTAACTAGCGGGAGGGAGCAGTACTTC
CASSLTSGREQYF
>NA|TRBJ2-2|TRBD2|TRBV13
TGTGCCAGCAGCCCGGGGGGGGAGAACACCGGGGAGCTGTTTTTT
CASSPGGENTGELFF
>NA|TRBJ2-2|NA|TRBV7-8
TGTGCCAGCAGCTTTTCCCGGACTAACTCCCGACAAAACACCGGGGAGCTGTTTTTT
CASSFSRTNSRQNTGELFF
>NA|TRBJ1-5|NA|TRBV7-8
TGTGCCAGCAGCTTAGAGAGCAATCAGCCCCAGCATTTT
CASSLESNQPQHF